Sequencing of this T cell receptor beta chain was carried out in a study of shared clonotypes between healthy human individuals. Positive CCR7 selection of CD45RO-negative cells yielded the naive CD8 cells, and terminally differentiated effector memory CD45RA+ cells were excluded. HIV-negative, healthy adults without recent acute infections or vaccinations were the donors. Germline V gene lookup returns CDR1 LNHDA and CDR2 SQIVND (reference sequence). Trimming removed 5 bases at V and 5 bases at J, with 22 bases between. The length of the CDR3 is 17 residues. Study results and caveats: In the sorted subsets, rarefaction showed sequencing was incomplete despite large depth. Shared clonotypes across all four donors exceeded non-shared ones in generation probability.

As for this clone: Its antigen is not known.

The authors loaded roughly 180 ng DNA, 25,000 to 30,000 T cell genomes, into sorted-subset replicate PCRs. Method: immunoSEQ multiplex PCR; TCRdb's copy keeps in-frame clones and lacks some. The data show fewer than 800,000 clones, with 92% seen just once and approximately 22% held by the top ten. This receptor was identified in a man aged 25-45 years in good health. What was sequenced was naive CD8+ T cells sorted from blood. V and J are TRBV19 and TRBJ2-1; either TRBD1 or TRBD2 may fit D (5 bases each). DNA for the CDR3: TGTGCCAGTAGTGTCGGCCACCGGGACCGCCGGGACAATGAGCAGTTCTTC. This encodes CASSVGHRDRRDNEQFF. Full variable domain (outside the CDR3, taken from reference TRBV19 and TRBJ2-1): DGGITQSPKYLFRKEGQNVTLSCEQNLNHDAMYWYRQDPGQGLRLIYYSQIVNDFQKGDIAEGYSVSREKKESFPLTVTSAQKNPTAFYLCASSVGHRDRRDNEQFFGPGTRLTVL.